This TCR beta chain was profiled in a study of T cells in Graves' hyperthyroidism and ophthalmopathy. Patients having uncontrolled infection, another autoimmune disease, pregnancy or lactation were not included. Using RNA transcripts as the source, TCR beta CDR3 regions were amplified. A first-round RT-PCR of the TCR CDR3 used the HTBI primer set. Using its own MiXCR run on the multiplex PCR reads, TCRdb lists one record per CDR3 protein. This table holds 500,000 to 650,000 distinct CDR3 sequences, 12% to 15% found once. A word on this clonotype: The target antigen is unknown.

The CDR3 extends over 18 amino acids. Germline V gives CDR1 SGDLS, CDR2 YYNGEE. V lost 4 bases to trimming and J lost 1 base; unmatched junction nucleotides: 12. Study-level points and caveats: Blood samples included most of the expanded thyroid clonotypes exceeding 0.001. The model's output predicted ophthalmopathy at a median of roughly seven months prior to onset.

Sequencing was done on a sample of blood. This chain links TRBV9 with TRBJ2-3, with 10 bases aligning to TRBD2. This TCR derives from a middle-aged woman with Graves' hyperthyroidism. This CDR3 reads CASSSTSGNSVGTDTQYF. In DNA form, the CDR3 reads TGTGCCAGCAGCTCCACTAGCGGGAATTCTGTCGGCACAGATACGCAGTATTTT.